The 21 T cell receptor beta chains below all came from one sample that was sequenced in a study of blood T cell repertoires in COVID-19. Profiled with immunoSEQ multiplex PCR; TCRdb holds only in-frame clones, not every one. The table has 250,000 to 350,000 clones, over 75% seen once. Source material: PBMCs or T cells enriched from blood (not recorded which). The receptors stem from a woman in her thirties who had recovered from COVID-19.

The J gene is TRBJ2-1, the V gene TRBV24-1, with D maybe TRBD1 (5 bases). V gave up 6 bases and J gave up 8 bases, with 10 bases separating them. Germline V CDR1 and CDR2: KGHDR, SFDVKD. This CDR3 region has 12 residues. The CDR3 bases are TGTGCCACCAGTTCGGTAGGGGATGAGCAGTTCTTC. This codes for CATSSVGDEQFF.

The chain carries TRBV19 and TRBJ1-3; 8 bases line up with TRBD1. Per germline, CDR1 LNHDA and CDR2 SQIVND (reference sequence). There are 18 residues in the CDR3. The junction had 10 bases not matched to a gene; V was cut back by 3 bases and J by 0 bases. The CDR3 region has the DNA TGTGCCAGTAGTATGAGGGGACAGGCGGAAAGCTCTGGAAACACCATATATTTT. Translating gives CASSMRGQAESSGNTIYF.

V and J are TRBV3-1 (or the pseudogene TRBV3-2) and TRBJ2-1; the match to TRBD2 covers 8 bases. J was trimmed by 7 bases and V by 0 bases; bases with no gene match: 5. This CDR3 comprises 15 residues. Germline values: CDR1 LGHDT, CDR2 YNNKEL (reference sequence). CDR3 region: CASSQDGTRRNEQFF. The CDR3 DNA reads TGTGCCAGCAGCCAAGATGGGACTAGGAGAAATGAGCAGTTCTTC.

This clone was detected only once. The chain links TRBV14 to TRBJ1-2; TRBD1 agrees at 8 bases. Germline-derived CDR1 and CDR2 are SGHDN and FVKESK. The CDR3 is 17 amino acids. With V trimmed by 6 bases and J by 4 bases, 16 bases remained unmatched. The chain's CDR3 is CASRNPGGGTGPYGYTF. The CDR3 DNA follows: TGTGCCAGCAGAAACCCCGGAGGAGGGACAGGCCCCTATGGCTACACCTTC.

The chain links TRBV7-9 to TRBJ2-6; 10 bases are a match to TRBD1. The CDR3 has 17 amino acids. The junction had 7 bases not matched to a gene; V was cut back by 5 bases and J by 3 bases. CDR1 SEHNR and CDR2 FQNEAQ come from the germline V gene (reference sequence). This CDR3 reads CASSVWDRGGGANVLTF. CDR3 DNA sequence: TGTGCCAGCAGCGTGTGGGACAGGGGTGGTGGGGCCAACGTCCTGACTTTC. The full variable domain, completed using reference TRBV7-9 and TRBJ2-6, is DTGVSQNPRHKITKRGQNVTFRCDPISEHNRLYWYRQTLGQGPEFLTYFQNEAQLEKSRLLSDRFSAERPKGSFSTLEIQRTEQGDSAMYLCASSVWDRGGGANVLTFGAGSRLTVL.

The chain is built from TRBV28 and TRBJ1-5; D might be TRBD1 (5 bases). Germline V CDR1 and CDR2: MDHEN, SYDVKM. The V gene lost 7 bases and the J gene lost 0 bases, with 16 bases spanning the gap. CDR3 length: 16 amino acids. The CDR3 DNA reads TGTGCCAGCACCCGAGTCGGGGGGTATAGCAATCAGCCCCAGCATTTT. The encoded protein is CASTRVGGYSNQPQHF.

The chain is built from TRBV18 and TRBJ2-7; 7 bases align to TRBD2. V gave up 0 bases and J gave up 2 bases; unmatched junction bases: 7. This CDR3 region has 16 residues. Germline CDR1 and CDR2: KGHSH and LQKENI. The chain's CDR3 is CASSPPTAGLTYEQYF. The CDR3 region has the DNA TGTGCCAGCTCACCACCGACAGCGGGGTTAACCTACGAGCAGTACTTC. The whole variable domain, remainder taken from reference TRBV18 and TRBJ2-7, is NAGVMQNPRHLVRRRGQEARLRCSPMKGHSHVYWYRQLPEEGLKFMVYLQKENIIDESGMPKERFSAEFPKEGPSILRIQQVVRGDSAAYFCASSPPTAGLTYEQYFGPGTRLTVT.

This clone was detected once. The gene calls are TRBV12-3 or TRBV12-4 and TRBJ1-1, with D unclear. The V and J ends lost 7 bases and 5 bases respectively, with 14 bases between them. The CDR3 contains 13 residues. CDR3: CASNPGVMTEAFF. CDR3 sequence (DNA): TGTGCCAGCAACCCCGGGGTTATGACTGAAGCTTTCTTT.

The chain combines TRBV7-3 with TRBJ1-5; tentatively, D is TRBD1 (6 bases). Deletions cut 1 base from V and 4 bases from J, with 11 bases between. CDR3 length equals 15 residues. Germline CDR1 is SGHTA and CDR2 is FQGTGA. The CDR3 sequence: CASSLRDTQNQPQHF. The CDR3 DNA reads TGTGCCAGCAGCTTAAGGGACACCCAGAATCAGCCCCAGCATTTT.

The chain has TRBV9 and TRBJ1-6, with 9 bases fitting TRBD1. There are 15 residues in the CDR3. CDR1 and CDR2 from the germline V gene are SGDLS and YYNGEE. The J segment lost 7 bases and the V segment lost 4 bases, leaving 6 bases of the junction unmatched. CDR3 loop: CASSSAGTGNSPLHF. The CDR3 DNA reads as TGTGCCAGCAGCTCGGCCGGGACAGGGAATTCACCCCTCCACTTT.

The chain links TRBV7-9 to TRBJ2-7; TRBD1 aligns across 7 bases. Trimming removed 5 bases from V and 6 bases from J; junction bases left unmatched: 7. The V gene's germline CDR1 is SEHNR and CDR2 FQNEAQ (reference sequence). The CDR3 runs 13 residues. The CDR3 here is CASSGDRATEQYF. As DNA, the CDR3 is TGTGCCAGCAGCGGCGACAGGGCGACCGAGCAGTACTTC.

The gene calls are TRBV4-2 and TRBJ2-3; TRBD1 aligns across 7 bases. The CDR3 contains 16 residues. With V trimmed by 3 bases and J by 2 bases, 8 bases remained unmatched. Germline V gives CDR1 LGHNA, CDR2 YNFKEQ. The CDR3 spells CASSQSTGDPTDTQYF. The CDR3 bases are TGTGCCAGCAGCCAGTCCACAGGGGACCCCACAGATACGCAGTATTTT.

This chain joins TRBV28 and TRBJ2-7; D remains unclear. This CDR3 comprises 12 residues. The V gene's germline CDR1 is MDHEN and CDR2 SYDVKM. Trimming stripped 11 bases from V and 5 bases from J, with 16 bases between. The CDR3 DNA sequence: TGTGCCTCCACAGCAGGTACCCACGAGCAGTACTTC. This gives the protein CASTAGTHEQYF.

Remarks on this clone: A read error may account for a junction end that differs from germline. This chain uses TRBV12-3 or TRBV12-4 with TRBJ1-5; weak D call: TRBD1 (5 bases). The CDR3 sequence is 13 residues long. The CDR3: CASSLEGSQPQHF. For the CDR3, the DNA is TGTGCCAGCAGCTTAGAGGGGTCTCAGCCCCAGCATTTT.

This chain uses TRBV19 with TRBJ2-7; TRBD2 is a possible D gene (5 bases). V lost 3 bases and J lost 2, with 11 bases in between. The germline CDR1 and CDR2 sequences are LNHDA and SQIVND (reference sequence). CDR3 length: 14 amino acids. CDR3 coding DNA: TGTGCCAGTAGTATCGGAGGAGACACCTACGAGCAGTACTTC. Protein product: CASSIGGDTYEQYF.

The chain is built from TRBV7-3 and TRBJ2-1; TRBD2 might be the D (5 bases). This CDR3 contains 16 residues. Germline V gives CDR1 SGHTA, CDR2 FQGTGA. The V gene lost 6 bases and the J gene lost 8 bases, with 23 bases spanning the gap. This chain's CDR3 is CASSGYGGRVNDEQFF. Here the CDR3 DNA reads TGTGCCAGCAGTGGGTACGGTGGGAGAGTTAACGATGAGCAGTTCTTC.

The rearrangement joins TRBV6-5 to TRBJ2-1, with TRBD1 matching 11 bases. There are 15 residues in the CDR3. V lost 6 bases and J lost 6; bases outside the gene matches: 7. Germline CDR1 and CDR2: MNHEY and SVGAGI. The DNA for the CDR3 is TGTGCCAGCAGCAGATCCGGGACAGGGGGCAATGAGCAGTTCTTC. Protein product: CASSRSGTGGNEQFF.

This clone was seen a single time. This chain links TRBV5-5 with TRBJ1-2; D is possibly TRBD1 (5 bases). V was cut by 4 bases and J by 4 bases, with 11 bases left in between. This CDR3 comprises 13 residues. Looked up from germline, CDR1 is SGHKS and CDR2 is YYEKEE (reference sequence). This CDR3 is CASSIDSTYGYTF. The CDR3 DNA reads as TGTGCCAGCAGCATAGACAGCACCTATGGCTACACCTTC.

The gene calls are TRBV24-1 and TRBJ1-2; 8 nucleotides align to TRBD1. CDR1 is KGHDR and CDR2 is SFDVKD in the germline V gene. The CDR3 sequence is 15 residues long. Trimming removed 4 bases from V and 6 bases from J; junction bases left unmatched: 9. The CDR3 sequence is CATSDGQGRRDGYTF. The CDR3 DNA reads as TGTGCCACCAGTGACGGACAGGGTAGGAGGGATGGCTACACCTTC.

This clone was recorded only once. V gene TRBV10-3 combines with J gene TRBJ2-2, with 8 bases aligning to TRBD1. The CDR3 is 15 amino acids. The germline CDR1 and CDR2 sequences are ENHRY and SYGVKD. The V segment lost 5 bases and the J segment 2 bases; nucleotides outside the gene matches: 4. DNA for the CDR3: TGTGCCATCAGTTCGGACAGGGTAAACACCGGGGAGCTGTTTTTT. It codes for CAISSDRVNTGELFF.

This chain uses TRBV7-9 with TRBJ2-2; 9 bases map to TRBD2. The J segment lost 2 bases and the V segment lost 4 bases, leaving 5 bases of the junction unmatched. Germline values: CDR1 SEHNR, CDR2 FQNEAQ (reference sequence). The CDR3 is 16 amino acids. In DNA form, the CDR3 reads TGTGCCAGCAGCTCAGAGACTAGCGGAAACACCGGGGAGCTGTTTTTT. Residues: CASSSETSGNTGELFF.